The clone carrying this TCR beta chain appeared many times. Its target is unknown. The data belong to a study of T cells in Graves' hyperthyroidism and ophthalmopathy. V was pared by 5 bases and J by 3 bases, with 7 bases between. The CDR3 spans 12 residues. Germline values: CDR1 SGHAT, CDR2 FQNNGV. Findings of the study overall: Ophthalmopathy prediction by the model preceded onset by a median 6.5 months.

RNA transcripts yielded amplified TCR beta CDR3 regions. The HTBI primer set served for first-round RT-PCR of the TCR CDR3. TCRdb independently ran MiXCR on the multiplex PCR reads; one entry per CDR3 protein. Counted here are some 420,000 distinct CDR3 sequences, around 13% occurring once; the ten biggest clones make up about 5%. Subjects aged 18 to 65 presented with newly diagnosed hyperthyroidism of less than 2 months' duration. Diagnoses rested on clinical symptoms, serum thyroxine and TRAb, thyroid ultrasound and orbital computed tomography. The material sequenced was blood. The chain couples TRBV11-2 to TRBJ1-1; D unclear. The TCR originated in a woman between 18 and 29 years old with Graves' hyperthyroidism. CDR3 in amino acids: CASSPGHTEAFF. The CDR3 coding sequence is TGTGCCAGCAGCCCGGGTCACACTGAAGCTTTCTTT.